This entry is about one T cell receptor (beta chain). Other DNA sequences in this sample translate to the same CDR3. The data derive from a study of beta chain features in type 1 diabetes. This CDR3 is built from 16 residues. In germline, CDR1 is SGHRS, CDR2 YFSETQ. The V end lost 0 bases, the J end lost 0 bases, and 9 bases lay between the germline ends. As every portion of the isolated RNA was reverse transcribed, the sequencing read expressed TCRB transcripts. Produced via immunoSEQ multiplex PCR; TCRdb's table is partial and in-frame only. The sample includes about 900,000 clones, 17% seen only once; the top ten take roughly 0.025%.

The chain is built from TRBV5-1 and TRBJ2-2; D gene ambiguous. This clonotype was sampled from a woman under 30 in good health. Input material: naive CD4+ T cells from blood. CDR3 sequence (DNA): TGCGCCAGCAGCTTGGAGGGTAGTGCGAACACCGGGGAGCTGTTTTTT. Translated: CASSLEGSANTGELFF. Together with reference TRBV5-1 and TRBJ2-2, the CDR3 gives the full variable domain: KAGVTQTPRYLIKTRGQQVTLSCSPISGHRSVSWYQQTPGQGLQFLFEYFSETQRNKGNFPGRFSGRQFSNSRSEMNVSTLELGDSALYLCASSLEGSANTGELFFGEGSRLTVL.